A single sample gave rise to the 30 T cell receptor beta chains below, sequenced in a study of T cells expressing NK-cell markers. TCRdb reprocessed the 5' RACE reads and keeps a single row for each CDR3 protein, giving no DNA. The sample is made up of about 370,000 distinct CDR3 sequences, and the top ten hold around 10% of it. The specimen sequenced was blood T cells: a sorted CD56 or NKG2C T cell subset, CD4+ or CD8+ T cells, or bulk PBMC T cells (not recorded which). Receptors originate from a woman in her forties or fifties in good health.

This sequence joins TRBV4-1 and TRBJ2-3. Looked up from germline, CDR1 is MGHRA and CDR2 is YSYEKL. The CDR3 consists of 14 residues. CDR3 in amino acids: CASSQERWGDTQYF.

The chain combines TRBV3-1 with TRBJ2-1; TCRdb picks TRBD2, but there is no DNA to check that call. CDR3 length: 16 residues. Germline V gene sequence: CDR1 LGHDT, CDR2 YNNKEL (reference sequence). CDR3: CASSRELAGVGYEQFF.

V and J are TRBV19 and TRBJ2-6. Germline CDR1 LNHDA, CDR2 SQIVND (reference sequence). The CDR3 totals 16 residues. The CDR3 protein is CASSNARFSGANVLTF.

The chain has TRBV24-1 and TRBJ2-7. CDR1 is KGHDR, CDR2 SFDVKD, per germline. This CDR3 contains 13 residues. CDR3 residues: CATSDLQGSEQYF.

This CDR3 reads CAISGTGQNEKLFF. V usage is TRBV10-3 and J usage is TRBJ1-4; TCRdb returns TRBD1, unconfirmable since there is no DNA. The germline CDR1 and CDR2 sequences are ENHRY and SYGVKD. The CDR3 has 14 amino acids.

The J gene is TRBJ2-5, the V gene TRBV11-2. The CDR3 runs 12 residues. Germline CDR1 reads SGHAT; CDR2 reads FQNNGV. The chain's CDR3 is CASSLIGETQYF.

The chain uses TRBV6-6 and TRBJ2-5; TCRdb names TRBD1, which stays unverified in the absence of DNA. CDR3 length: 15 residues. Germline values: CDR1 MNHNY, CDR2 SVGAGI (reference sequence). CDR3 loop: CASIPQGAREETQYF.

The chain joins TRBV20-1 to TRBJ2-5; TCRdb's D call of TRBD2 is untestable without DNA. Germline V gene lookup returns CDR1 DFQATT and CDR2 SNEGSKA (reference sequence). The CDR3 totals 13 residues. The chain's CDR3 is CSARREGSETQYF.

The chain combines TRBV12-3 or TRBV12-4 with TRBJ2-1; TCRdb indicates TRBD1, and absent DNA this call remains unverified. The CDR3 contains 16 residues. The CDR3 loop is CASSPLGGGGYNEQFF.

CDR3: CASSLGRVDTQYF. This chain connects TRBV12-3 or TRBV12-4 to TRBJ2-3; TCRdb outputs TRBD2, but without DNA this stays unchecked. CDR3 length: 13 amino acids.

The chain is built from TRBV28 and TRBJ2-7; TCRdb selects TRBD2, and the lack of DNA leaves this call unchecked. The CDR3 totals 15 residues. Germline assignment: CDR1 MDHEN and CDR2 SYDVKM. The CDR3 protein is CASPPSGTNSYEQYF.

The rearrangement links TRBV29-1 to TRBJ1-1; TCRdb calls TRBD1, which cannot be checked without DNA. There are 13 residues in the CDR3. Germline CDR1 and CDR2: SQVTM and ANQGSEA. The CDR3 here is CSVESRVGTEAFF.

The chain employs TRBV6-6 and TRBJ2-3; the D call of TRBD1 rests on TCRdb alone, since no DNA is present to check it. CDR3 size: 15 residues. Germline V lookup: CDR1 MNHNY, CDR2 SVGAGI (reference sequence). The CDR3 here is CASKPPGQGPDTQYF.

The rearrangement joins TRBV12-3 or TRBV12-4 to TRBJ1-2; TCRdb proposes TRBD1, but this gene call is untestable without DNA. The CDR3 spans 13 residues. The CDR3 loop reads CASRQTGNYGYTF.

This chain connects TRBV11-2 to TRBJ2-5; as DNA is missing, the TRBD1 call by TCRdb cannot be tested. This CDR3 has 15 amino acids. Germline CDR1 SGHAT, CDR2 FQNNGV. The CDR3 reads CASSLDGGSGETQYF.

CDR3 amino acids: CASSEWGTQQFF. The rearrangement links TRBV10-1 to TRBJ2-1; checking the TCRdb D call of TRBD1 is not possible without DNA. The CDR3 spans 12 residues. Germline CDR1 and CDR2: WNHNN and SYGVQD (reference sequence).

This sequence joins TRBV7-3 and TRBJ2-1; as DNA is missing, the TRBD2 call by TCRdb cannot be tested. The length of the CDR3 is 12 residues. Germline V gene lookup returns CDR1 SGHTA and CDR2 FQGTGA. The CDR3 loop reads CASSLSGGEQFF.

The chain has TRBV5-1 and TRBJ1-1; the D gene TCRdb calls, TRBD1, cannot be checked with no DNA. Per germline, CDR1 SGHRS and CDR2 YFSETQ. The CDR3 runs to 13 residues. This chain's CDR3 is CASGTGGGTEAFF.

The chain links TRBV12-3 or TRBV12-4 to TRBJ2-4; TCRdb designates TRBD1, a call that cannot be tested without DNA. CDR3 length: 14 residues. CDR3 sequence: CASSFLRPKNIQYF.

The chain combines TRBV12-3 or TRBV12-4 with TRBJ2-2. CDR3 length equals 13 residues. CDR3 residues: CASSFQIAGELFF.

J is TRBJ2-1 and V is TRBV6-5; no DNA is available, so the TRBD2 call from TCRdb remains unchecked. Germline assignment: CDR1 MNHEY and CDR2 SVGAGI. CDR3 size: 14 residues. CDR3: CASNLAGGGNEQFF.

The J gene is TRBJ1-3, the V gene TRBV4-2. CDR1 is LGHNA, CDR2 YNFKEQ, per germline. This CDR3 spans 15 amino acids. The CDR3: CASSQGQDFGNTIYF.

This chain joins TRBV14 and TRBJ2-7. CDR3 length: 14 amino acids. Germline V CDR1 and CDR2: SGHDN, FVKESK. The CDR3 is CASSQDLQVHEQYF.

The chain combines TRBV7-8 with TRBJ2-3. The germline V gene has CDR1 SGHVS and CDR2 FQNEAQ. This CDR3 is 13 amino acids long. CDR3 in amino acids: CASSSQWKDTQYF.

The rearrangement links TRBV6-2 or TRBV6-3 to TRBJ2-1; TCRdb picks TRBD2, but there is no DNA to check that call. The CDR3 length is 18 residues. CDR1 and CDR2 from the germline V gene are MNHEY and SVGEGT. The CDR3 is CASSYRPSGRALSNEQFF.

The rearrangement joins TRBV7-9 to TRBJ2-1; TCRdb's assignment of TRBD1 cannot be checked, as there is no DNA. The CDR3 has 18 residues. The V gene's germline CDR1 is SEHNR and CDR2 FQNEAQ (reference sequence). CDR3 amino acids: CASSFNPRAPAGTDEQFF. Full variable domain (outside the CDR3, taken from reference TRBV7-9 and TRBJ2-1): DTGVSQNPRHKITKRGQNVTFRCDPISEHNRLYWYRQTLGQGPEFLTYFQNEAQLEKSRLLSDRFSAERPKGSFSTLEIQRTEQGDSAMYLCASSFNPRAPAGTDEQFFGPGTRLTVL.

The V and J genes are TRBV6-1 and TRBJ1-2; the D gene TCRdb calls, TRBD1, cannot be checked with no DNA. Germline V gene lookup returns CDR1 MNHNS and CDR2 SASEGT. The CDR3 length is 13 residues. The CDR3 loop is CASKGQGSSGYTF.

The CDR3 protein is CASRPGTISTEQFF. V and J are TRBV5-6 and TRBJ2-1; TCRdb's D call, TRBD2, is unchecked because there is no DNA. CDR1 is SGHDT, CDR2 YYEEEE, per germline. CDR3 size: 14 residues.

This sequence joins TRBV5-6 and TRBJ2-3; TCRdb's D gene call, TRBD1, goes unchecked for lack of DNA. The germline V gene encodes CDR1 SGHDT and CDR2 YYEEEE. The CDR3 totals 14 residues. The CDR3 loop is CASIRPGVRDTQYF.

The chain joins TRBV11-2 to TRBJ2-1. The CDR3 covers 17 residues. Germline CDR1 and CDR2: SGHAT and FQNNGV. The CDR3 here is CASSLTSSVVGYNEQFF.